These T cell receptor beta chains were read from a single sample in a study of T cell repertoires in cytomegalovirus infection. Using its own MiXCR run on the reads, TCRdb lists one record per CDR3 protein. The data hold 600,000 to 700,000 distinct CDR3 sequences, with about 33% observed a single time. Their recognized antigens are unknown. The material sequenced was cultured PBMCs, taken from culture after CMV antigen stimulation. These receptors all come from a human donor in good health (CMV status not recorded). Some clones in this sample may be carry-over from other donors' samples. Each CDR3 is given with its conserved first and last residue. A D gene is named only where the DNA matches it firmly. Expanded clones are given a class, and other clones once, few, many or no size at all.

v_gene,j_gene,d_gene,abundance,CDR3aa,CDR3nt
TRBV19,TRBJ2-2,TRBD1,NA,CASTLLGTGYAGELFF,TGTGCCAGTACCCTACTCGGGACAGGGTACGCCGGGGAGCTGTTTTTT
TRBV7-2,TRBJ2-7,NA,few,CASSLGGGWYEQYF,TGTGCCAGCAGCTTAGGAGGGGGGTGGTACGAGCAGTACTTC
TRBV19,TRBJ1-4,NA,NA,CASSNPRGLTNEKLFF,TGTGCCAGTTCCAACCCCCGAGGGTTAACTAATGAAAAACTGTTTTTT
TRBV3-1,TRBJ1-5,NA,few,CASSQDLVQPQHF,TGTGCCAGCAGCCAAGATCTGGTCCAGCCCCAGCATTTT
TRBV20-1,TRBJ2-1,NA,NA,CSARSWIAFHEQFF,TGCAGTGCTAGAAGCTGGATAGCGTTTCATGAGCAGTTCTTC
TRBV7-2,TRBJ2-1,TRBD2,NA,CASSLAGTGGEFF,TGTGCCAGCAGCTTAGCCGGTACGGGAGGCGAGTTCTTC
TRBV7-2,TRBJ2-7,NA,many,CASSLGGQPGEQYF,TGTGCCAGCAGCTTAGGTGGACAGCCAGGCGAGCAGTACTTC
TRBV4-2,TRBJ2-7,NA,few,CASSQVPGLPSYEQYF,TGTGCCAGCAGCCAAGTGCCTGGTCTACCCTCCTACGAGCAGTACTTC
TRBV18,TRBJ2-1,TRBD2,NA,CASSPVSGAAANEQFF,TGTGCCAGCTCACCGGTAAGCGGGGCTGCGGCCAATGAGCAGTTCTTC
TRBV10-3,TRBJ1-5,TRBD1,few,CAIREGQNSNQPQHF,TGTGCCATCAGGGAGGGACAGAATAGCAATCAGCCCCAGCATTTT
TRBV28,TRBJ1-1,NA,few,CASRAQTEAFF,TGTGCCAGCAGGGCGCAGACTGAAGCTTTCTTT
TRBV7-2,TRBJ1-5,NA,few,CASSPGPGPHQPQHF,TGTGCCAGCAGCCCGGGGCCGGGGCCCCATCAGCCCCAGCATTTT
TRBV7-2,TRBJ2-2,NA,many,CASSPRTGELFF,TGTGCCAGCAGCCCAAGGACCGGGGAGCTGTTTTTT
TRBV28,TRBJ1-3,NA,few,CASSLIGNGNTIYF,TGTGCCAGCAGTTTAATAGGGAATGGAAACACCATATATTTT
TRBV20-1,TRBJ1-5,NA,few,CSASKGNQPQHF,TGCAGTGCTAGTAAGGGAAATCAGCCCCAGCATTTT
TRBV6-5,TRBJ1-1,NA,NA,CASSYASTAREAFF,TGTGCCAGCAGTTACGCCTCCACCGCACGCGAAGCTTTCTTT
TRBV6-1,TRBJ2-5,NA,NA,CASSERRVPETQYF,TGTGCCAGCAGTGAAAGAAGAGTTCCAGAGACCCAGTACTTC
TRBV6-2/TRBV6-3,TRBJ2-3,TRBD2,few,CASRSRDYTDTQYF,TGTGCCAGCAGATCGAGGGACTACACAGATACGCAGTATTTT
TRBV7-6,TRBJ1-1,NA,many,CASSLALYRQSEAFF,TGTGCCAGCAGCTTAGCGCTCTACAGGCAGAGTGAAGCTTTCTTT
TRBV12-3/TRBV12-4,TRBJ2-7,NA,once,CASSNRDSSSYEQYF,TGTGCCAGCAGTAACCGGGACTCCTCCTCCTACGAGCAGTACTTC
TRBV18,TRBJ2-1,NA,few,CASSPAALSYNEQFF,TGTGCCAGCTCACCGGCGGCTTTGTCCTACAATGAGCAGTTCTTC
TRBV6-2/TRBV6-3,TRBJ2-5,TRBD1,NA,CASEGVRDRALGETQYF,TGTGCCAGCGAAGGGGTCCGGGACAGGGCCCTCGGGGAGACCCAGTACTTC
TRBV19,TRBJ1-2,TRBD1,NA,CASTPTGIWGYTF,TGTGCCAGTACCCCGACAGGGATTTGGGGCTACACCTTC
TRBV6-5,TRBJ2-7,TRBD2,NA,CASSFSGRFYEQYF,TGTGCCAGCAGTTTTAGCGGGAGATTCTACGAGCAGTACTTC
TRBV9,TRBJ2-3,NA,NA,CASSGTGAPPHTQYF,TGTGCCAGCAGCGGAACCGGGGCCCCCCCGCATACGCAGTATTTT
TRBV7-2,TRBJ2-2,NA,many,CASSPYWTNTGELFF,TGTGCCAGCAGCCCCTACTGGACGAACACCGGGGAGCTGTTTTTT
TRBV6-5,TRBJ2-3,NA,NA,CASSYGGWRTDTQYF,TGTGCCAGCAGTTACGGAGGCTGGAGAACAGATACGCAGTATTTT
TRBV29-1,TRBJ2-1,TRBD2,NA,CSVEDVAGGLAEQFF,TGCAGCGTTGAAGACGTAGCGGGAGGGTTGGCTGAGCAGTTCTTC
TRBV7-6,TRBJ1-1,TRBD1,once,CASSPQGVRDTEAFF,TGTGCCAGCAGCCCTCAGGGGGTACGGGACACTGAAGCTTTCTTT
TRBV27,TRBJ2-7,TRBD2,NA,CASSLRTIGGTYEQYF,TGTGCCAGCAGTTTAAGGACGATCGGGGGGACCTACGAGCAGTACTTC